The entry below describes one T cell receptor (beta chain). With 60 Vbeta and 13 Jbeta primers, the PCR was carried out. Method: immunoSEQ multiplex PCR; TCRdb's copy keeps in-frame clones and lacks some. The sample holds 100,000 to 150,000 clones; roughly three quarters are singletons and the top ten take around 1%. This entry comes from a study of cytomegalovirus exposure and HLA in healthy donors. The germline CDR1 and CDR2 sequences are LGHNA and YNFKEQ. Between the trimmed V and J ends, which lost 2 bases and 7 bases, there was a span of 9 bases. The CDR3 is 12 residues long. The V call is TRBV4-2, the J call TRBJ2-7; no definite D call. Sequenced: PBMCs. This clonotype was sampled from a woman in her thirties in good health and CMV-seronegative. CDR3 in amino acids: CASSQPLREQYF. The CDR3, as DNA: TGTGCCAGCAGCCAACCACTACGGGAGCAGTACTTC.